The TCR beta chain under discussion was sequenced for a study of identical twins. Regarding the study as a whole: There was more out-of-frame TCR alpha sharing in monozygotic twins than models estimated.

Of note for this clonotype: Antigen: not known.

Healthy Caucasians supplied all donations. The CDR3 length is 17 residues. Looked up from germline, CDR1 is MGHRA and CDR2 is YSYEKL. Trimming cost V 0 bases and J 0 bases; bases outside gene matches: 4. TCRdb ran MiXCR on the 5' RACE reads and lists one entry per CDR3 protein. The data show 400,000 to 500,000 distinct CDR3 sequences, with around a sixth seen just once and approximately 12% held by the top ten. The clonotype was recovered from a man aged 45-60 years in good health. J is TRBJ2-3 and V is TRBV4-1, with TRBD2 matching over 9 bases. Sequenced: naive T cells sorted from blood. Here the CDR3 DNA reads TGCGCCAGCAGCCAAGATGGGCGGGGGGGGAGCACAGATACGCAGTATTTT. It translates to CASSQDGRGGSTDTQYF.